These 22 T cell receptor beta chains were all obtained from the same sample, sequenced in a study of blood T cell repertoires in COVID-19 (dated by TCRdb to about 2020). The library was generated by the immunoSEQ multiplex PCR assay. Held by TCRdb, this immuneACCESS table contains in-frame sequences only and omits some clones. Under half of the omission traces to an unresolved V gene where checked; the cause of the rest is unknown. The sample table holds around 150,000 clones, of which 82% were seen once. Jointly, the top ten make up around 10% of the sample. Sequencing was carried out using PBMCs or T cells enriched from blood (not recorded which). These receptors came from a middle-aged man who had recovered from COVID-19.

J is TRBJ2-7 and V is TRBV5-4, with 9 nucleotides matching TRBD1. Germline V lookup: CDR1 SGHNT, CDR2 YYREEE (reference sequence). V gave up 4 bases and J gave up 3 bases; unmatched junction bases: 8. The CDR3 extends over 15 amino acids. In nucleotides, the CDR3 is TGTGCCAGCAGCCGAGGTTGGGACAGGGACTACGAGCAGTACTTC. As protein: CASSRGWDRDYEQYF.

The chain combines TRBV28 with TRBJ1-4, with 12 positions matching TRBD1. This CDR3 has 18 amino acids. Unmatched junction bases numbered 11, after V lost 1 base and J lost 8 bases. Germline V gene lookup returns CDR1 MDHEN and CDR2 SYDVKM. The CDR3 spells CASSLFTGQGAGNEKLFF. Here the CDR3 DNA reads TGTGCCAGCAGTTTATTTACGGGACAGGGGGCCGGTAACGAAAAACTGTTTTTT.

The CDR3 region is CASSRLQGSYEQYF. The CDR3 nucleotides are TGTGCCAGTAGTCGACTCCAGGGGTCATACGAGCAGTACTTC. The genes are TRBV19 and TRBJ2-7, with D possibly TRBD1 on 6 matching bases. V lost 5 bases and J lost 4, with 15 bases in between. Germline CDR1 is LNHDA and CDR2 is SQIVND (reference sequence). This CDR3 contains 14 residues.

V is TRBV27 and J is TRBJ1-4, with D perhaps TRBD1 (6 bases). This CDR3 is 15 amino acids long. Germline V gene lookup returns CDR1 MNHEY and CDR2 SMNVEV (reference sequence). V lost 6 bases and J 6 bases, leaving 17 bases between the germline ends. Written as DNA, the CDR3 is TGTGCCAGCAGAACCTACAGGGATGGAGATGAAAAACTGTTTTTT. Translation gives CASRTYRDGDEKLFF.

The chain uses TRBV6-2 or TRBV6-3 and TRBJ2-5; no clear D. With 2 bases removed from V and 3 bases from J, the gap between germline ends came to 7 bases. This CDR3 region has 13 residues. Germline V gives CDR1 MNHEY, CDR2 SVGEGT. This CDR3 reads CASSYPEEETQYF. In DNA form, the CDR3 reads TGTGCCAGCAGTTACCCAGAAGAAGAGACCCAGTACTTC.

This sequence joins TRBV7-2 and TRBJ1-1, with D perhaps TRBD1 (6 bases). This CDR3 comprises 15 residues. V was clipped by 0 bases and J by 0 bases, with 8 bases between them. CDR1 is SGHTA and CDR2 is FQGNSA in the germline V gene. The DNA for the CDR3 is TGTGCCAGCAGCTTAGCGGGGGCTTTGAACACTGAAGCTTTCTTT. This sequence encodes CASSLAGALNTEAFF.

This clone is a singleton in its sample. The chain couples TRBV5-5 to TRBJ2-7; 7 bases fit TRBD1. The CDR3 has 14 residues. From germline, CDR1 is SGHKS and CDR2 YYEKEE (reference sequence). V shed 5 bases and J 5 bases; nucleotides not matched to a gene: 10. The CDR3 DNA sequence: TGTGCCAGCAGTCGCGGACAGGCTAGCCACGAGCAGTACTTC. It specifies CASSRGQASHEQYF.

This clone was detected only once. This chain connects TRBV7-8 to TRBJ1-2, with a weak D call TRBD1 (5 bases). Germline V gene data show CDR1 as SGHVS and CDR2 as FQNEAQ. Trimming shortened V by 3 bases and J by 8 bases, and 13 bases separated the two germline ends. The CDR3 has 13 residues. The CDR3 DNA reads TGTGCCAGCAGCTTGAGGAGGCGGGACGGCTACACCTTC. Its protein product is CASSLRRRDGYTF.

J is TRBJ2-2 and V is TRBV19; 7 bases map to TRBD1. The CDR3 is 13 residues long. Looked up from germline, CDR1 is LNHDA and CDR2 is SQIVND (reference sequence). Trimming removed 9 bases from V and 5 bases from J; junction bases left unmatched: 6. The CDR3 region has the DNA TGTGCCAGCTTTCTACAGGGGACCGGGGAGCTGTTTTTT. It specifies CASFLQGTGELFF.

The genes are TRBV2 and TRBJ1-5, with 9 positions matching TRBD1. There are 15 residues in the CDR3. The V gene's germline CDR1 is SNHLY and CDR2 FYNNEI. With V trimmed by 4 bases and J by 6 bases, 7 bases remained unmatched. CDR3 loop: CASSVRQGGGQPQHF. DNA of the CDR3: TGTGCCAGCAGTGTTAGACAGGGGGGCGGTCAGCCCCAGCATTTT. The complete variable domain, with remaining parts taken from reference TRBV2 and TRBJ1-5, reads EPEVTQTPSHQVTQMGQEVILRCVPISNHLYFYWYRQILGQKVEFLVSFYNNEISEKSEIFDDQFSVERPDGSNFTLKIRSTKLEDSAMYFCASSVRQGGGQPQHFGDGTRLSIL.

The CDR3 reads CASSAWGSGGPSADTQYF. DNA for the CDR3: TGTGCCAGCTCGGCTTGGGGTAGCGGGGGGCCGAGTGCCGATACGCAGTATTTT. This chain joins TRBV5-4 and TRBJ2-3; 10 nucleotides agree with TRBD2. Germline V CDR1 and CDR2: SGHNT, YYREEE (reference sequence). Germline trimming cut 7 bases from V and 6 bases from J; bases unmatched to any gene: 20. The CDR3 is made up of 18 amino acids.

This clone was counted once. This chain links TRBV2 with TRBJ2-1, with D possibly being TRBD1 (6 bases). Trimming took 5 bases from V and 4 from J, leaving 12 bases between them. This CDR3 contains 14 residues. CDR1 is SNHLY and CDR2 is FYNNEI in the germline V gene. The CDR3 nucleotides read TGTGCCAGCAGTACCGAACAGGGTTACAATGAGCAGTTCTTC. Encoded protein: CASSTEQGYNEQFF.

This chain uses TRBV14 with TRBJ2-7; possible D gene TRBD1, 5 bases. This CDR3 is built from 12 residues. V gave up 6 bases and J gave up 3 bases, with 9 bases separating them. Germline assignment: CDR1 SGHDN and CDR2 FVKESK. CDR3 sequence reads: CASRFRDYEQYF. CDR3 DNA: TGTGCCAGCAGATTCAGGGACTACGAGCAGTACTTC.

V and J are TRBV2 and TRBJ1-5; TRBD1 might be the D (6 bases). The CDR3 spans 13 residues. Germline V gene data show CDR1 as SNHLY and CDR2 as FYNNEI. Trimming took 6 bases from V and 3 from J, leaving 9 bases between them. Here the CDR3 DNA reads TGTGCCAGCAGGGGGACACACAATCAGCCCCAGCATTTT. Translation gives CASRGTHNQPQHF.

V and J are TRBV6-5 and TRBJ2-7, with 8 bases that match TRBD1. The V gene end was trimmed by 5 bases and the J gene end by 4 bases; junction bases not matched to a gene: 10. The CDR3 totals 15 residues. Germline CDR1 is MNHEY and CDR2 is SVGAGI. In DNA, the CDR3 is TGTGCCAGCAGTCTCCTGACAGGGGCGGGATACGAGCAGTACTTC. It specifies CASSLLTGAGYEQYF.

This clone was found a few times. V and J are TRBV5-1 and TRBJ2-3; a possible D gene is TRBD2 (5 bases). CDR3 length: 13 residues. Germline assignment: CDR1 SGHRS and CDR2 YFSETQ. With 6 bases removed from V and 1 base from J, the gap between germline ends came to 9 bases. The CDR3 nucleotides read TGCGCCAGCAAAATCGGGGGCACAGATACGCAGTATTTT. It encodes CASKIGGTDTQYF.

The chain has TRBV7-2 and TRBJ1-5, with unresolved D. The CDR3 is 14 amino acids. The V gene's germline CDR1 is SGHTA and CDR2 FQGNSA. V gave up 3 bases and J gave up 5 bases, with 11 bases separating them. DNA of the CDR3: TGTGCCAGCAGCTTCGCACGGGTTGATCAGCCCCAGCATTTT. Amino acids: CASSFARVDQPQHF. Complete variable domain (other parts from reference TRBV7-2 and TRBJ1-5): GAGVSQSPSNKVTEKGKDVELRCDPISGHTALYWYRQSLGQGLEFLIYFQGNSAPDKSGLPSDRFSAERTGGSVSTLTIQRTQQEDSAVYLCASSFARVDQPQHFGDGTRLSIL.

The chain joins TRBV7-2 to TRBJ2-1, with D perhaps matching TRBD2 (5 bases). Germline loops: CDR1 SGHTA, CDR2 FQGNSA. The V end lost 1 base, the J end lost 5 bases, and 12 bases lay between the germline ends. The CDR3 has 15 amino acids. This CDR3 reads CASSLGRASNNEQFF. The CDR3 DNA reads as TGTGCCAGCAGCTTAGGGCGGGCTTCCAACAATGAGCAGTTCTTC.

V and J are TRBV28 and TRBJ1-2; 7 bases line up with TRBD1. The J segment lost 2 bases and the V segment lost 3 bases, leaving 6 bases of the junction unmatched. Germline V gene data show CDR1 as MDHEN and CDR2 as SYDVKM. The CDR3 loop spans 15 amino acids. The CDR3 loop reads CASSFSTGVNYGYTF. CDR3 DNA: TGTGCCAGCAGTTTTTCAACAGGGGTCAACTATGGCTACACCTTC.

The CDR3 is CASSQDWGGSSYNEQFF. CDR3 bases: TGTGCCAGCAGCCAAGATTGGGGGGGAAGCTCCTACAATGAGCAGTTCTTC. V gene TRBV14 combines with J gene TRBJ2-1; 7 bases map to TRBD2. Germline V gene lookup returns CDR1 SGHDN and CDR2 FVKESK. This CDR3 has 17 amino acids. With V trimmed by 0 bases and J by 0 bases, 5 bases remained unmatched.

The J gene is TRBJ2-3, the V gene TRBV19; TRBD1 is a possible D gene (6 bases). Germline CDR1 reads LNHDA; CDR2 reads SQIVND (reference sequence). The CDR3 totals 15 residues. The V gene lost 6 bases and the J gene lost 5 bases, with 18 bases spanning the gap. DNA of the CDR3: TGTGCCAGTAGCGCGGACAGCCCTGGCGTAGATACGCAGTATTTT. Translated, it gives CASSADSPGVDTQYF.

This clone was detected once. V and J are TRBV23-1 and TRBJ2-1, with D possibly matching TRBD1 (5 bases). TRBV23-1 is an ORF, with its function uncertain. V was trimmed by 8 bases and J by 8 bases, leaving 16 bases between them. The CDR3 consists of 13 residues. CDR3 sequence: CASQTQGSHEQFF. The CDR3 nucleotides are TGCGCCAGCCAGACTCAGGGAAGCCATGAGCAGTTCTTC.